This entry lists 13 T cell receptor beta chains sequenced from one sample in a study of Graves' ophthalmopathy and Graves' hyperthyroidism. For repertoire sequencing, the TCR beta CDR3 regions were amplified from RNA transcripts. HTBI primers were used in a first-round RT-PCR, which preceded a second-round multiplex PCR. One entry per CDR3 protein results from TCRdb running MiXCR on the multiplex PCR reads. This table holds more than 1,000,000 distinct CDR3 sequences, roughly 35% found once. The sample was peripheral blood or thyroid tissue (not recorded which). These receptors all come from an adult man with Graves' hyperthyroidism.

This clonotype was seen many times. The chain has TRBV20-1 and TRBJ1-5; 7 bases line up with TRBD1. This CDR3 contains 15 residues. V dropped 0 bases and J dropped 8; count of bases not matched to a gene: 10. Per germline, CDR1 DFQATT and CDR2 SNEGSKA (reference sequence). The DNA for the CDR3 is TGCAGTGCTAGAGAAGGCGGAGGGGGCGCAGAGCCCCAGCATTTT. This translates into CSAREGGGGAEPQHF.

This sequence joins TRBV7-9 and TRBJ2-5, with a possible D match to TRBD2 (5 bases). Looked up from germline, CDR1 is SEHNR and CDR2 is FQNEAQ (reference sequence). The CDR3 is 15 amino acids. V lost 8 bases and J lost 3, with 19 bases in between. DNA for the CDR3: TGTGCCAGCTCACCCCCGGGATCCCAGAAAGAGACCCAGTACTTC. Its translation is CASSPPGSQKETQYF.

The rearrangement links TRBV14 to TRBJ1-2; TRBD1 agrees at 7 bases. Germline CDR1 and CDR2: SGHDN and FVKESK. The V segment lost 2 bases and the J segment 5 bases; nucleotides outside the gene matches: 11. The CDR3 extends over 16 amino acids. CDR3 sequence (DNA): TGTGCCAGCAGCCAAAGGGGGGCAGGGGGAGAGTATGGCTACACCTTC. As protein: CASSQRGAGGEYGYTF. Full variable domain (remainder filled in from reference TRBV14 and TRBJ1-2): EAGVTQFPSHSVIEKGQTVTLRCDPISGHDNLYWYRRVMGKEIKFLLHFVKESKQDESGMPNNRFLAERTGGTYSTLKVQPAELEDSGVYFCASSQRGAGGEYGYTFGSGTRLTVV.

The table lists this clonotype with many counts. V usage is TRBV2 and J usage is TRBJ2-7; TRBD1 might be the D (5 bases). This CDR3 is built from 12 residues. Germline CDR1 is SNHLY and CDR2 is FYNNEI. V was trimmed by 3 bases and J by 4 bases, leaving 7 bases between them. CDR3 loop: CASSEGRYEQYF. In nucleotides, the CDR3 is TGTGCCAGCAGTGAGGGGCGGTACGAGCAGTACTTC.

This clonotype turned up a few times. The V call is TRBV5-6, the J call TRBJ2-5; D is uncertain. CDR3 length: 13 residues. CDR1 is SGHDT, CDR2 YYEEEE, per germline. Trimming removed 1 base from V and 5 bases from J, with 9 bases in between. The CDR3 reads CASSLLVDETQYF. CDR3 sequence (DNA): TGTGCCAGCAGCTTGTTGGTTGACGAGACCCAGTACTTC.

This clonotype occurred many times. The V gene is TRBV20-1, the J gene TRBJ1-2; D gene uncertain. The V gene lost 4 bases and the J gene lost 7 bases, with 4 bases spanning the gap. Germline V lookup: CDR1 DFQATT, CDR2 SNEGSKA (reference sequence). This CDR3 has 9 amino acids. As DNA, the CDR3 is TGCAGTGCTACCAGTGGCTACACCTTC. Its translation: CSATSGYTF.

Points on this clonotype: A single base separates this from a much larger clone, so it may be a read error. V is TRBV20-1 and J is TRBJ2-7; 10 nucleotides align to TRBD1. CDR3 length: 15 amino acids. Germline CDR1 is DFQATT and CDR2 is SNEGSKA (reference sequence). The CDR3 DNA sequence: TGCAGTGCTAGAGCCGACAGGGGGCGCATCTACGAGCTGTACTTC. As protein: CSARADRGRIYELYF.

In the case of this clonotype: One end of the junction fails to match germline, which may point to a read error. This chain joins TRBV20-1 and TRBJ2-5; 10 positions agree with TRBD2. This CDR3 region has 15 residues. CDR1 is DFQATT, CDR2 SNEGSKA, per germline (reference sequence). The DNA of the CDR3 is TGCAGTGCTAGTCTGGCTAGCGGGAGAACAGAGGCCCAGTACTTC. Amino acid sequence: CSASLASGRTEAQYF.

This clonotype was detected ten times or more. The chain combines TRBV9 with TRBJ1-5; tentative D call: TRBD1 (6 bases). The CDR3 loop spans 14 amino acids. Germline lookup yields CDR1 SGDLS and CDR2 YYNGEE. V lost 9 bases, J lost 8 bases, and 21 bases lay in between. The CDR3 sequence is CAISLGGRWEPQHF. The CDR3, as DNA: TGTGCCATCTCTTTGGGGGGGCGTTGGGAGCCCCAGCATTTT.

This clonotype occurred many times. The genes are TRBV7-8 and TRBJ1-5; weak D call: TRBD1 (6 bases). This CDR3 comprises 13 residues. V was trimmed by 5 bases and J by 15 bases, leaving 20 bases between them. The germline V gene has CDR1 SGHVS and CDR2 FQNEAQ. CDR3 DNA sequence: TGTGCCAGCAGCCAACCTGGGACATCGCCGCTGCATTTT. Its protein product is CASSQPGTSPLHF.

This clonotype has just a few counts. The chain is built from TRBV10-2 and TRBJ2-7; possibly TRBD1 for D (6 bases). CDR1 and CDR2 from the germline V gene are WSHSY and SAAADI. Trimming left V 2 bases short and J 0 bases short, with 11 bases between. The CDR3 has 15 amino acids. CDR3 sequence (DNA): TGCGCCAGCAGTGAGCCGGACAGATCCTCCTACGAGCAGTACTTC. Residues: CASSEPDRSSYEQYF.

As concerns this clonotype: A much larger clone differs from this one at a single base, so this may be a read error. The chain uses TRBV2 and TRBJ1-1; D possibly corresponds to TRBD1 (5 bases). The length of the CDR3 is 14 residues. Per germline, CDR1 SNHLY and CDR2 FYNNEI. The CDR3 DNA reads as TGTGCCAGCAGTTCCGGGAGGGGTGGCACTGAAGCTCTCTTT. Its translation: CASSSGRGGTEALF. Full variable domain (outside the CDR3, taken from reference TRBV2 and TRBJ1-1): EPEVTQTPSHQVTQMGQEVILRCVPISNHLYFYWYRQILGQKVEFLVSFYNNEISEKSEIFDDQFSVERPDGSNFTLKIRSTKLEDSAMYFCASSSGRGGTEALFGQGTRLTVV.

Details on this clonotype: An end of the junction does not agree with germline; a read error may underlie this. The chain couples TRBV29-1 to TRBJ2-6; 7 bases map to TRBD1. Germline lookup yields CDR1 SQVTM and CDR2 ANQGSEA. The CDR3 loop spans 15 amino acids. For the CDR3, the DNA is TGCAGCGTTAGAGACAGGGAAATTGGGGCCTACGTCCTGACTTTC. Encoded protein: CSVRDREIGAYVLTF.